These 5 T cell receptor beta chains originate from one sample sequenced in a study of T-cell reconstitution after alpha-beta-depleted transplantation in children. The TCRbeta library incorporated unique molecular identifiers. TCRdb fed the PCR reads into MiXCR, producing one record per CDR3 protein. Of under 250,000 distinct CDR3 sequences listed, more than 15% are singletons. The material sequenced was PBMCs, mostly from graft donor cells, taken 360 days after TCRalphabeta/CD19-depleted stem cell transplant. The receptors derive from a male patient between 2 and 10 years old who had a stem cell transplant for acute lymphoblastic leukemia, so the T cells may come from the graft donor.

The rearrangement links TRBV5-1 to TRBJ1-1, with D possibly being TRBD1 (5 bases). The germline V and J ends were trimmed by 0 bases and 1 base, with 10 bases remaining between them. The CDR3 is made up of 15 amino acids. Germline CDR1 reads SGHRS; CDR2 reads YFSETQ. CDR3 loop: CASSLDPGRNTEAFF. The CDR3 DNA is TGCGCCAGCAGCTTGGATCCGGGACGGAACACTGAAGCTTTCTTT.

This clonotype was recorded a few times. The V call is TRBV20-1, the J call TRBJ2-7; D gene ambiguous. Trimming removed 6 bases at V and 6 bases at J, with 12 bases between. This CDR3 has 11 amino acids. Germline CDR1 and CDR2: DFQATT and SNEGSKA (reference sequence). This CDR3 reads CSARLGVEQYF. The CDR3 nucleotides read TGCAGTGCGCGCCTTGGGGTCGAGCAGTACTTC.

V gene TRBV7-2 combines with J gene TRBJ2-7; D is undetermined. Trimming pared 2 bases from V and 3 bases from J, leaving 17 bases between. Germline CDR1 reads SGHTA; CDR2 reads FQGNSA. The CDR3 length is 16 residues. This CDR3 reads CASSLTIGAGHYEQYF. CDR3 DNA sequence: TGTGCCAGCAGCTTAACTATCGGAGCCGGTCACTACGAGCAGTACTTC.

This clonotype has just a few counts. This chain uses TRBV5-6 with TRBJ1-2; 7 nucleotides line up with TRBD1. V shed 5 bases, J shed 5 bases, and the junction held 6 bases outside the gene matches. The CDR3 has 13 amino acids. From germline, CDR1 is SGHDT and CDR2 YYEEEE. Written as DNA, the CDR3 is TGTGCCAGCAGAGGGGACAGAGGGTATGGCTACACCTTC. This sequence encodes CASRGDRGYGYTF.

The chain has TRBV5-1 and TRBJ2-2, with TRBD1 matching over 8 bases. The V gene's germline CDR1 is SGHRS and CDR2 YFSETQ. The CDR3 has 16 amino acids. V shed 5 bases, J shed 2 bases, and the junction held 8 bases outside the gene matches. DNA of the CDR3: TGCGCCAGCAGTCTCTCAGGACAGGGCAACACCGGGGAGCTGTTTTTT. It translates to CASSLSGQGNTGELFF.